This T cell receptor (beta chain) is from a study of shared clonotypes between healthy human individuals. V lost 1 base, J lost 2 bases, and 9 bases lay in between. The CDR3 is 14 amino acids. Germline assignment: CDR1 SEHNR and CDR2 FQNEAQ (reference sequence). Here immunoSEQ multiplex PCR was the method, and the copy in TCRdb shows in-frame clones only, minus some. The table includes 90,000 to 120,000 clones, around 68% detected once. The sample comprised memory CD8+ T cells sorted from blood. Subset given: CD45RO+ cells pooled with CCR7-negative TemRA cells. The chain employs TRBV7-9 and TRBJ2-7; D is unresolved. The receptor's source is a woman in her twenties or thirties in good health. DNA for the CDR3: TGTGCCAGCAGCTTAGTGTTCGGTCCCTACGAGCAGTACTTC. This encodes CASSLVFGPYEQYF.